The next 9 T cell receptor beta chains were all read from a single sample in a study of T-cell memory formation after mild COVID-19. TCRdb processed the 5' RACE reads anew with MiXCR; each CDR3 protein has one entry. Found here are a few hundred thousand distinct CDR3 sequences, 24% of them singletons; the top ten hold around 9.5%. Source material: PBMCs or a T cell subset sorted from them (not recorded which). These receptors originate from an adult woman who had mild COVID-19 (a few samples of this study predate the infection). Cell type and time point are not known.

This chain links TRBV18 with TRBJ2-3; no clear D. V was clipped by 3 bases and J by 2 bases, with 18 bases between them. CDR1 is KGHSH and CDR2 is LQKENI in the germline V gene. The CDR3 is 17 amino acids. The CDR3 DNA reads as TGTGCCAGCTCACCCGGTATTGGGCAGTATCCCACAGATACGCAGTATTTT. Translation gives CASSPGIGQYPTDTQYF.

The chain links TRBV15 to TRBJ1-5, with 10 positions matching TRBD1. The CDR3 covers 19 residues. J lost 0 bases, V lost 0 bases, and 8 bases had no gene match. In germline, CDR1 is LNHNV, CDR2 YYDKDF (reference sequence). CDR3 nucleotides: TGTGCCACCAGCAGAGATCAGAGGACAGGGGGTGATAGCAATCAGCCCCAGCATTTT. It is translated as CATSRDQRTGGDSNQPQHF.

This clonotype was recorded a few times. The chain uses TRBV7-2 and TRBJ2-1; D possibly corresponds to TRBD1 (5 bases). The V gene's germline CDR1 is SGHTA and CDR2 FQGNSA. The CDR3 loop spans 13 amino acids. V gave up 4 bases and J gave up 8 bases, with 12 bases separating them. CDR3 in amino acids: CASSSLRGHEQFF. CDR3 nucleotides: TGTGCCAGCAGCTCCCTTAGGGGTCATGAGCAGTTCTTC.

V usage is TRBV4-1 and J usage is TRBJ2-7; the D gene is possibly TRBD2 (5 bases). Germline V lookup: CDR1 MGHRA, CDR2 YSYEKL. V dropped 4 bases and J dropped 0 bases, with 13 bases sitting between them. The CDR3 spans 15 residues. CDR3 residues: CASSRSKGDSYEQYF. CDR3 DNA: TGCGCCAGCAGCCGTTCCAAGGGAGACTCCTACGAGCAGTACTTC.

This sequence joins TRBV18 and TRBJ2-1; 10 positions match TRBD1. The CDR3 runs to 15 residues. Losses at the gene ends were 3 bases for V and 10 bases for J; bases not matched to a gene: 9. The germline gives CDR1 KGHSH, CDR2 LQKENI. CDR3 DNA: TGTGCCAGCTCACCGGGACAGGGGCTTCTGAGCGAGCAGTTCTTC. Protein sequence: CASSPGQGLLSEQFF.

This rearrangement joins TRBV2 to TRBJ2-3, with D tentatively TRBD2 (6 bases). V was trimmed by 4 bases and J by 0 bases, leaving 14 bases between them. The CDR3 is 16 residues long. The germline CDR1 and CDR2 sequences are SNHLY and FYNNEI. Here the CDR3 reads CASSVDSGSSTDTQYF. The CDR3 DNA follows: TGTGCCAGCAGTGTAGATAGCGGATCTAGCACAGATACGCAGTATTTT.

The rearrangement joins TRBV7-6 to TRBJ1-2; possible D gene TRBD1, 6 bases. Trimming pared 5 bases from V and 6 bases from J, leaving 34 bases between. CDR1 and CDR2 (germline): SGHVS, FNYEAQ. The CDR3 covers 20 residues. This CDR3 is CASSPWILEDRPSPRDGYTF. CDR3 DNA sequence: TGTGCCAGCAGCCCTTGGATTTTAGAGGACAGACCATCTCCACGTGATGGCTACACCTTC.

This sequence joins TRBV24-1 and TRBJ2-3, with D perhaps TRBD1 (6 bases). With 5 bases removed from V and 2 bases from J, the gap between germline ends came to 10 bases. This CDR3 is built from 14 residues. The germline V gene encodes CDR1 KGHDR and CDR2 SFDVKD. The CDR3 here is CATSADRPTDTQYF. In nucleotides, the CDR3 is TGTGCCACCAGTGCCGACAGGCCCACAGATACGCAGTATTTT.

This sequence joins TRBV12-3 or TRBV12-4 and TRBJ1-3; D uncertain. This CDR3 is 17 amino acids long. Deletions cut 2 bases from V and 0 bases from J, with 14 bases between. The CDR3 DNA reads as TGTGCCAGCAGTTTACAGTCGACGGCTCCCTCTGGAAACACCATATATTTT. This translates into CASSLQSTAPSGNTIYF.